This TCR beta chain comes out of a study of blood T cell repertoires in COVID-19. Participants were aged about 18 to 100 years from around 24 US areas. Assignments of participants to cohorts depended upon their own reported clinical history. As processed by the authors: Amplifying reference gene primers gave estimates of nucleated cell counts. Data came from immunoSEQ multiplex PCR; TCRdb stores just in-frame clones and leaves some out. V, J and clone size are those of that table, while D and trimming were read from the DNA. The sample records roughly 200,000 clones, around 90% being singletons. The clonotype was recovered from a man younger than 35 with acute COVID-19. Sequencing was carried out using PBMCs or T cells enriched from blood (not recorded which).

The CDR3 reads CASSQGQGGPEAFF. CDR3 nucleotides: TGCGCCAGCAGCCAAGGGCAGGGAGGCCCTGAAGCTTTCTTT. The rearrangement joins TRBV4-1 to TRBJ1-1, with D possibly matching TRBD1 (5 bases). Germline V gene lookup returns CDR1 MGHRA and CDR2 YSYEKL. Deletions cut 1 base from V and 6 bases from J, with 12 bases between. CDR3 length equals 14 residues.